Reported below is one T cell receptor (beta chain). This entry belongs to a study of OX40 agonist ivuxolimab in advanced cancers. The protocol was immunoSEQ multiplex PCR, while the TCRdb copy is restricted to in-frame clones and leaves out a portion. The sample comprises 43,000 or so clones, around 88% of which are singletons, and about 35% rests with the top ten. The CDR3 contains 13 residues. With 2 bases removed from V and 5 bases from J, the gap between germline ends came to 6 bases. From germline, CDR1 is SGHTA and CDR2 FQGNSA. The chain has TRBV7-2 and TRBJ2-2; D call uncertain. The clonotype originates from an adult with an advanced solid tumor such as melanoma, head and neck, liver or kidney cancer. This sample comprised CD4+ or CD8+ T cells sorted from blood, obtained in a trial of the OX40 agonist ivuxolimab. The CDR3 spells CASSLLETGELFF. The CDR3 DNA is TGTGCCAGCAGCTTACTCGAGACCGGGGAGCTGTTTTTT.